A selection of T cell receptor beta chains follows, all from one sample in a study of blood T cells in healthy people across ages. In TCRdb, the 5' RACE reads were re-called with MiXCR into one record per CDR3 protein. The sample holds almost 1 million distinct CDR3 sequences, roughly 51% seen once. The sample taken for sequencing was blood. The receptors originated from a woman aged 55-75 years in good health. Each CDR3 is given with its conserved first and last residue. The order of the fields is clone size, J gene, D gene, V gene, CDR3 DNA, CDR3 protein. D genes are given only for firm matches. Clone size appears in some rows only: once, few, many, or a class for an expanded clone.

clone_size: NA; j_call: TRBJ1-2; d_call: NA; v_call: TRBV30; cdr3_nt: TGTGCCTGGTTGGTTGAGGGACTCTATGGCTACACCTTC; cdr3_aa: CAWLVEGLYGYTF
clone_size: NA; j_call: TRBJ1-4; d_call: NA; v_call: TRBV7-2; cdr3_nt: TGTGCCAGCAGCTTAGGAGGGGTCCCTAATGAAAAACTGTTTTTT; cdr3_aa: CASSLGGVPNEKLFF
clone_size: many; j_call: TRBJ2-7; d_call: NA; v_call: TRBV29-1; cdr3_nt: TGCAGCGTTGCCCCCGACAGCCGCGAGCAGTACTTC; cdr3_aa: CSVAPDSREQYF
clone_size: NA; j_call: TRBJ2-5; d_call: NA; v_call: TRBV7-3; cdr3_nt: TGTGCCACCTCACGGGAGCGGCACCAAGAGACCCAGTACTTC; cdr3_aa: CATSRERHQETQYF
clone_size: NA; j_call: TRBJ2-2; d_call: NA; v_call: TRBV10-3; cdr3_nt: TGTGCCATCAGAGCCGGGCCCTCCGCCGGGGAGCTGTTTTTT; cdr3_aa: CAIRAGPSAGELFF
clone_size: NA; j_call: TRBJ1-2; d_call: TRBD1; v_call: TRBV20-1; cdr3_nt: TGCAGTGCGGGGGGGACTTACAGGGGGAAAGTAGAGGGCTACACCTTC; cdr3_aa: CSAGGTYRGKVEGYTF
clone_size: few; j_call: TRBJ2-3; d_call: TRBD2; v_call: TRBV7-2; cdr3_nt: TGTGCCAGCAGCTTATCTCGACTAGCGGGCTCTAGACGGGATACGCAGTATTTT; cdr3_aa: CASSLSRLAGSRRDTQYF
clone_size: few; j_call: TRBJ1-4; d_call: NA; v_call: TRBV3-1; cdr3_nt: TGTGCCAGCAGCCAAGAGCCCGGGAAATCTAATGAAAAACTGTTTTTT; cdr3_aa: CASSQEPGKSNEKLFF
clone_size: NA; j_call: TRBJ2-1; d_call: NA; v_call: TRBV5-1; cdr3_nt: TGCGCCAGCAGCTTGGTGGTAGGAAACAATGAGCAGTTCTTC; cdr3_aa: CASSLVVGNNEQFF
clone_size: once; j_call: TRBJ2-3; d_call: NA; v_call: TRBV20-1; cdr3_nt: TGCAGTGGCCAGCTCACAGATACGCAGTATTTT; cdr3_aa: CSGQLTDTQYF
clone_size: NA; j_call: TRBJ2-1; d_call: TRBD2; v_call: TRBV4-1; cdr3_nt: TGCGCCAGCAGCCAAGACGTAGCGGCGGGAGTGCGAAATGAGCAGTTCTTC; cdr3_aa: CASSQDVAAGVRNEQFF
clone_size: NA; j_call: TRBJ2-1; d_call: TRBD1; v_call: TRBV12-3/TRBV12-4; cdr3_nt: TGTGCCAGCAATTCCTGGGACAGGGCAGGTGAGCAGTTCTTC; cdr3_aa: CASNSWDRAGEQFF
clone_size: NA; j_call: TRBJ2-1; d_call: TRBD2; v_call: TRBV4-2; cdr3_nt: TGTGCCAGCAGTTTTCTGGGGGGGGTCTACAATGAGCAGTTCTTC; cdr3_aa: CASSFLGGVYNEQFF
clone_size: NA; j_call: TRBJ2-5; d_call: TRBD2; v_call: TRBV5-4; cdr3_nt: TGTGCCAGCAGCTTGGGAGGGACTAGCGGGGGCCAAGAGACCCAGTACTTC; cdr3_aa: CASSLGGTSGGQETQYF
clone_size: NA; j_call: TRBJ2-1; d_call: TRBD1; v_call: TRBV20-1; cdr3_nt: TGCAGTGCTAGCCGGGACAGCAGCCCTAATGAGCAGTTCTTC; cdr3_aa: CSASRDSSPNEQFF
clone_size: NA; j_call: TRBJ2-5; d_call: NA; v_call: TRBV6-6; cdr3_nt: TGTGCCAGCGGCCAAGTCCAAGAGACCCAGTACTTC; cdr3_aa: CASGQVQETQYF
clone_size: many; j_call: TRBJ1-2; d_call: NA; v_call: TRBV27; cdr3_nt: TGTGCCAGCAGTCAAGGTCCCCTCAGGAACTATGGCTACACCTTC; cdr3_aa: CASSQGPLRNYGYTF
clone_size: few; j_call: TRBJ2-7; d_call: TRBD1; v_call: TRBV4-2; cdr3_nt: TGTGCCAGCAGCCAAGGACAGGGGGCCACCTACGAGCAGTACTTC; cdr3_aa: CASSQGQGATYEQYF
clone_size: few; j_call: TRBJ2-3; d_call: TRBD2; v_call: TRBV11-2; cdr3_nt: TGTGCCAGCAGCTTAGGTCTCGGGAGGGCCACAGATACGCAGTATTTT; cdr3_aa: CASSLGLGRATDTQYF
clone_size: many; j_call: TRBJ2-1; d_call: NA; v_call: TRBV20-1; cdr3_nt: TGCAGTGCTATCTCACCTCGGGGGAATGAGCAGTTCTTC; cdr3_aa: CSAISPRGNEQFF
clone_size: NA; j_call: TRBJ2-5; d_call: NA; v_call: TRBV7-9; cdr3_nt: TGTGCCAGCAGCTTTACCGCGACGCAGGCAGATACGCAGTATTTC; cdr3_aa: CASSFTATQADTQYF
clone_size: once; j_call: TRBJ2-1; d_call: NA; v_call: TRBV12-3/TRBV12-4; cdr3_nt: TGTGCCAGCAACCCGCGGCCGAGCTCCTACAATGAGCAGTTCTTC; cdr3_aa: CASNPRPSSYNEQFF
clone_size: NA; j_call: TRBJ2-7; d_call: TRBD2; v_call: TRBV20-1; cdr3_nt: TGCAGTGCTAGTGGATTCCTAGCGCGGGGGGCGAATGAGCAGTACTTC; cdr3_aa: CSASGFLARGANEQYF
clone_size: NA; j_call: TRBJ2-5; d_call: TRBD2; v_call: TRBV3-1; cdr3_nt: TGTGCCAGCAGCCAAGGGGGGACTACAGTTGAGACCCAGTACTTC; cdr3_aa: CASSQGGTTVETQYF
clone_size: NA; j_call: TRBJ1-5; d_call: NA; v_call: TRBV2; cdr3_nt: TGTGCCAGCAGTGATCAATCAGGTCATCAGCCCCAGCATTTT; cdr3_aa: CASSDQSGHQPQHF
clone_size: NA; j_call: TRBJ1-2; d_call: NA; v_call: TRBV25-1; cdr3_nt: TGTGCTAGCAGTGAAACAGGGTCGAACTATGGCTACACCTTC; cdr3_aa: CASSETGSNYGYTF
clone_size: NA; j_call: TRBJ2-1; d_call: TRBD2; v_call: TRBV5-1; cdr3_nt: TGCGCCAGCAGCTTGGCTCACCGACTAGCGGGAGGAGGCTCCTACAATGAGCAGTTCTTC; cdr3_aa: CASSLAHRLAGGGSYNEQFF
clone_size: few; j_call: TRBJ2-7; d_call: NA; v_call: TRBV20-1; cdr3_nt: TGCAGTGCTAGAGATGTCGCCAGGCCCTCCTACGAGCAGTACTTC; cdr3_aa: CSARDVARPSYEQYF
clone_size: NA; j_call: TRBJ2-1; d_call: TRBD1; v_call: TRBV5-6; cdr3_nt: TGTGCCAGCACTTCGGGGGGACAGGGGGCGTATGAGCAGTTCTTC; cdr3_aa: CASTSGGQGAYEQFF
clone_size: NA; j_call: TRBJ2-7; d_call: NA; v_call: TRBV27; cdr3_nt: TGTGCCAGCAGTCGCGCAGGGACCTCCTACGAGCAGTACTTC; cdr3_aa: CASSRAGTSYEQYF
clone_size: few; j_call: TRBJ2-7; d_call: NA; v_call: TRBV10-3; cdr3_nt: TGTGCCATCAGCCTCACTCCGGTCAGCACCTACGAGCAGTACTTC; cdr3_aa: CAISLTPVSTYEQYF
clone_size: NA; j_call: TRBJ2-7; d_call: NA; v_call: TRBV10-3; cdr3_nt: TGTGCCAGCTCCCCGTATTTAGGGACCTACGAGCAGTACTTC; cdr3_aa: CASSPYLGTYEQYF
clone_size: NA; j_call: TRBJ2-7; d_call: TRBD1; v_call: TRBV11-3; cdr3_nt: TGTGCCAGCAGCCCAGGTGGTGGGACAGGATCCTACGAGCAGTACTTC; cdr3_aa: CASSPGGGTGSYEQYF
clone_size: NA; j_call: TRBJ1-6; d_call: NA; v_call: TRBV12-3/TRBV12-4; cdr3_nt: TGTGCCAGCAGTTTAACAGGGTCCAGGGATTCACCCCTCCACTTT; cdr3_aa: CASSLTGSRDSPLHF
clone_size: NA; j_call: TRBJ2-7; d_call: NA; v_call: TRBV24-1; cdr3_nt: TGTGCCACCAGTGACCCTCGTCACCCCTTTGGCGAGCAGTACTTC; cdr3_aa: CATSDPRHPFGEQYF
clone_size: NA; j_call: TRBJ2-4; d_call: TRBD1; v_call: TRBV7-9; cdr3_nt: TGTGCCAGCAGCGGGACGGACAGGGGGCAGGAGCAGTACTTC; cdr3_aa: CASSGTDRGQEQYF
clone_size: few; j_call: TRBJ2-7; d_call: NA; v_call: TRBV7-2; cdr3_nt: TGTGCCAGCAGCTCCAGTAGTAATACCTACGAGCAGTACTTC; cdr3_aa: CASSSSSNTYEQYF
clone_size: NA; j_call: TRBJ2-4; d_call: NA; v_call: TRBV27; cdr3_nt: TGTGCCAGCAGCCCCACTCGCCTAGATCAAAACATTCAGTACTTC; cdr3_aa: CASSPTRLDQNIQYF
clone_size: NA; j_call: TRBJ2-1; d_call: TRBD2; v_call: TRBV2; cdr3_nt: TGTGCCAGCAGTGGATACCTAGCGGCAAACAATGAGCAGTTCTTC; cdr3_aa: CASSGYLAANNEQFF
clone_size: NA; j_call: TRBJ2-4; d_call: TRBD2; v_call: TRBV3-1; cdr3_nt: TGTGCCAGCAGCCAAGATTCTACTAGCGGGAGGGCTCAGTACTTC; cdr3_aa: CASSQDSTSGRAQYF
clone_size: few; j_call: TRBJ2-7; d_call: NA; v_call: TRBV13; cdr3_nt: TGTGCCATTGGACCCGAGCAGTACTTC; cdr3_aa: CAIGPEQYF
clone_size: NA; j_call: TRBJ2-5; d_call: TRBD2; v_call: TRBV12-3/TRBV12-4; cdr3_nt: TGTGCCAGCAGTTTGGGTATGTTTGGACTAGCAGCACAAGAGACCCAGTACTTC; cdr3_aa: CASSLGMFGLAAQETQYF
clone_size: few; j_call: TRBJ2-3; d_call: TRBD2; v_call: TRBV6-2/TRBV6-3; cdr3_nt: TGTGCCAGCAGTTCCCCCCGGACTAGCAGTCCAGATACGCAGTATTTT; cdr3_aa: CASSSPRTSSPDTQYF
clone_size: few; j_call: TRBJ2-3; d_call: NA; v_call: TRBV12-3/TRBV12-4; cdr3_nt: TGTGCCAGCATCAAGGTGGGCAGCACAGATACGCAGTATTTT; cdr3_aa: CASIKVGSTDTQYF
clone_size: once; j_call: TRBJ2-5; d_call: TRBD1; v_call: TRBV9; cdr3_nt: TGTGCCAGCAGCGGGACAGGGCGAGGTGAGGACCAGTACTTC; cdr3_aa: CASSGTGRGEDQYF